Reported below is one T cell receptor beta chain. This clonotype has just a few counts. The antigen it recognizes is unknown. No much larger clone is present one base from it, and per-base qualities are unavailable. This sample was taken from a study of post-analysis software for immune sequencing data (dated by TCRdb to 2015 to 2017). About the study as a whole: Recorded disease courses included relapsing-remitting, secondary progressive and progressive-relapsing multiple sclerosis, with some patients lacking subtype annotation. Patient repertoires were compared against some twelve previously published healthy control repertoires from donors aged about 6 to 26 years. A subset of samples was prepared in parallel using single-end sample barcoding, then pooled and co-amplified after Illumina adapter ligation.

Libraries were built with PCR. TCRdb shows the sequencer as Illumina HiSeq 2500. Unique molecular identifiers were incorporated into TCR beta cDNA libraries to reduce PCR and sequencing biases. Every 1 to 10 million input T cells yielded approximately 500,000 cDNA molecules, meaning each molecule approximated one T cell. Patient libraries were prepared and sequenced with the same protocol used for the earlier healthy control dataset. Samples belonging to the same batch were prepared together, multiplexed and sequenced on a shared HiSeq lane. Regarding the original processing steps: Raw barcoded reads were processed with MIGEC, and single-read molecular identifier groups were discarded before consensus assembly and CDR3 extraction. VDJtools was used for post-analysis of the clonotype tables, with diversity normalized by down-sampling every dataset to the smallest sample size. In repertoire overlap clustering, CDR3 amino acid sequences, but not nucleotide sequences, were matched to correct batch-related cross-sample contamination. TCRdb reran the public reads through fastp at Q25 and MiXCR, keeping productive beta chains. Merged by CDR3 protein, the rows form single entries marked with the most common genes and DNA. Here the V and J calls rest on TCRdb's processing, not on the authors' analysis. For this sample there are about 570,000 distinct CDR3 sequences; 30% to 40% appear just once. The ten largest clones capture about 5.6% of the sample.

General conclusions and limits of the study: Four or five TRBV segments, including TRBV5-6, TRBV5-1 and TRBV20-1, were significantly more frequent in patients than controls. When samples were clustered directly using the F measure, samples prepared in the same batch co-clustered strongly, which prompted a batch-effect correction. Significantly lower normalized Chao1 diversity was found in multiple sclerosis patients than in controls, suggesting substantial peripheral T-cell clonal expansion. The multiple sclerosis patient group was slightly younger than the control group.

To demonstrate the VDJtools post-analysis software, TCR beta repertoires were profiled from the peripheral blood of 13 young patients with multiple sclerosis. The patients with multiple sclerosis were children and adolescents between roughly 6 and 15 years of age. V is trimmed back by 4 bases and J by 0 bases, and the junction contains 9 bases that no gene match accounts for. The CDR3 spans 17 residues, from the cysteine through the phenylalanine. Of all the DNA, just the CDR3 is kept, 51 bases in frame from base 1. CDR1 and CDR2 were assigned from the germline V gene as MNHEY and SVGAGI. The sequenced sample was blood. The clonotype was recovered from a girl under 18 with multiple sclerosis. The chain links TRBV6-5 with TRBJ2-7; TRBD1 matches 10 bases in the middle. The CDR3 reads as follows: CASSFARTGGDSYEQYF. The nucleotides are TGTGCCAGCAGTTTCGCCCGGACAGGGGGGGACTCCTACGAGCAGTACTTC.